Listed below are T cell receptor beta chains from one sample, sequenced in a study of shared clonotypes between healthy human individuals. Measured with immunoSEQ multiplex PCR; TCRdb has only the in-frame clones, and not every one. The sample includes roughly 640,000 clones, about 74% of them seen just once. The sequenced material came from memory CD4+ T cells sorted from blood. These receptors were taken from a woman aged 25 to 45 in good health. CDR3s include the opening cysteine and the closing phenylalanine or tryptophan. Fields, in order: CDR3 length, J gene, V gene, D gene, clone size, CDR3 DNA, CDR3 protein. D genes are given only for firm matches. Size values are once, few and many counts, or a class for expanded clones, and some rows have none.

>17|TRBJ2-3|TRBV4-2|TRBD2|NA
TGTGCCAGCAGCCCCTGGCTAGCGGGAGGTTCGGGAGATACGCAGTATTTT
CASSPWLAGGSGDTQYF
>12|TRBJ2-7|TRBV10-2|NA|NA
TGCGCCAGCAGTGAGTCGGGGTACGAGCAGTACTTC
CASSESGYEQYF
>12|TRBJ2-2|TRBV11-2|NA|NA
TGTGCCAGCAGCTTAGCGGCTAGCGAGCTGTTTTTT
CASSLAASELFF
>14|TRBJ2-7|TRBV11-3|TRBD1|many
TGTGCCAGCAGCCCTAGACAGGGTAGCTACGAGCAGTACTTC
CASSPRQGSYEQYF
>15|TRBJ1-5|TRBV18|NA|few
TGTGCCAGCTCACCAAGGGGGGGCAGCAATCAGCCCCAGCATTTT
CASSPRGGSNQPQHF
>14|TRBJ1-2|TRBV6-6|NA|NA
TGTGCCAGCAGTTACTCCAAGGGCTTCTATGGCTACACCTTC
CASSYSKGFYGYTF
>12|TRBJ1-1|TRBV9|NA|NA
TGTGCCAGCAGCGTAGGAAAAGGTGAAGCTTTCTTT
CASSVGKGEAFF
>16|TRBJ2-7|TRBV19|NA|NA
TGTGCCAGTAGTATTTCCGTGACAGGAAGCTCCTACGAGCAGTACTTC
CASSISVTGSSYEQYF
>16|TRBJ2-2|TRBV7-9|TRBD2|NA
TGTGCCAGCAGGCCTAGCGGGAGGGTGAACACCGGGGAGCTGTTTTTT
CASRPSGRVNTGELFF
>14|TRBJ2-2|TRBV10-2|TRBD2|NA
TGCGCCAGCAGTGAAGGACTAGCAAGCGGGGAGCTGTTTTTT
CASSEGLASGELFF
>16|TRBJ1-1|TRBV28|TRBD1|NA
TGTGCCAGCAGTGTAACCCGGGACAGGGGGTATGCTGAAGCTTTCTTT
CASSVTRDRGYAEAFF
>12|TRBJ2-5|TRBV30|NA|once
TGTGCCTGGGGAGGCAGTCAAGAGACCCAGTACTTC
CAWGGSQETQYF
>12|TRBJ2-2|TRBV6-5|NA|NA
TGTGCCAGCAGTTATGAAGCCGGGGAGCTGTTTTTT
CASSYEAGELFF
>16|TRBJ2-2|TRBV18|NA|NA
TGTGCCAGCTCGCGTTCCGGGACGGCGAACACCGGGGAGCTGTTTTTT
CASSRSGTANTGELFF
>12|TRBJ2-7|TRBV7-9|NA|once
TGTGCCAGCAGCTTAAATCGCGACGAGCAGTACTTC
CASSLNRDEQYF
>14|TRBJ1-1|TRBV25-1|NA|NA
TGTTATGCATTTAGACAGGCCAAGGGGACTGAAGCTTTCTTT
CYAFRQAKGTEAFF
>14|TRBJ2-1|TRBV2|NA|NA
TGTGCCAGCAGTGAGCCCGGCAGCTACAATGAGCAGTTCTTC
CASSEPGSYNEQFF
>16|TRBJ2-7|TRBV7-8|NA|few
TGTGCCAGCAGCTTAGTGGGGGCGGCTAGCCACTACGAGCAGTACTTC
CASSLVGAASHYEQYF